The 18 T cell receptor beta chains in this list originate from one sample, sequenced in a study of blood T cells in healthy people across ages (dated by TCRdb to between 2014 and 2017). The library came from 5' RACE. These reads were obtained on an Illumina HiSeq 2500. A second PCR of roughly 7 to 11 cycles was performed with a sample-barcoded 5' primer and a J-beta primer mix. The public reads were reanalyzed by TCRdb: fastp trimming at Q25, MiXCR alignment, in-frame beta chains only. One record per CDR3 amino acid sequence lists the most common genes and DNA. The sample profile shows roughly 860,000 distinct CDR3 sequences; around 62% of them were found once. Together, the top ten hold 25% to 30% of the sample. The sequencing sample was made of blood. These receptors were collected from a man between 25 and 39 years old in good health.

The V and J genes are TRBV6-2 or TRBV6-3 and TRBJ1-1, with 9 bases fitting TRBD1. The germline CDR1 and CDR2 sequences are MNHEY and SVGEGT. V lost 6 bases to trimming and J lost 3 bases; unmatched junction nucleotides: 2. CDR3 length: 13 amino acids. CDR3 protein: CASSWDRDTEAFF. The CDR3, as DNA: TGTGCCAGCAGCTGGGACAGGGACACTGAAGCTTTCTTT.

The V gene is TRBV20-1, the J gene TRBJ2-3; tentatively, D is TRBD2 (5 bases). Trimming removed 5 bases at V and 1 base at J, with 10 bases between. Germline CDR1 DFQATT, CDR2 SNEGSKA (reference sequence). The CDR3 extends over 13 amino acids. This CDR3 is CSAPTGGTDTQYF. CDR3 nucleotides: TGCAGTGCTCCCACCGGGGGCACAGATACGCAGTATTTT.

This clonotype was found a few times. As DNA, the CDR3 is TGTGCCAGCAGTTTTTCTAGGCAGGGTAATTCACCCCTCCACTTT. Amino acids: CASSFSRQGNSPLHF. This chain links TRBV12-3 or TRBV12-4 with TRBJ1-6, with D perhaps TRBD1 (5 bases). V lost 3 bases, J lost 6 bases, and 12 bases lay in between. The CDR3 has 15 residues.

The chain has TRBV10-3 and TRBJ2-3; D remains unclear. Germline CDR1 is ENHRY and CDR2 is SYGVKD. This CDR3 has 14 residues. Trimming took 2 bases from V and 4 from J, leaving 10 bases between them. In DNA form, the CDR3 reads TGTGCCATCAGTGAGGCCTCCTGGGCAGATACGCAGTATTTT. Amino acid sequence: CAISEASWADTQYF.

The chain links TRBV6-5 to TRBJ2-5, with D tentatively TRBD2 (5 bases). The germline CDR1 and CDR2 sequences are MNHEY and SVGAGI. The CDR3 covers 14 residues. The V end was cut by 5 bases, the J end by 9 bases, with 19 bases between. The DNA of the CDR3 is TGTGCCAGCAGTACAACACTTACCTCCGGGGCCCAGTACTTC. Amino acids: CASSTTLTSGAQYF.

This clonotype was observed a few times. The V call is TRBV20-1, the J call TRBJ2-3; 12 bases line up with TRBD2. The CDR3 consists of 16 residues. Germline V gives CDR1 DFQATT, CDR2 SNEGSKA (reference sequence). V was clipped by 0 bases and J by 4 bases; unmatched bases: 5. In DNA form, the CDR3 reads TGCAGTGCTAGAGATGAGCTAGCGGGGGGGCCAGATACGCAGTATTTT. Residues: CSARDELAGGPDTQYF.

The CDR3 spells CASSYTGTGVGTQYF. The DNA for the CDR3 is TGTGCCAGCAGTTACACCGGGACAGGGGTAGGGACCCAGTACTTC. This rearrangement joins TRBV6-5 to TRBJ2-5; TRBD1 aligns across 10 bases. The CDR3 extends over 15 amino acids. V was pared by 2 bases and J by 7 bases, with 7 bases of the junction left unmatched. CDR1 is MNHEY, CDR2 SVGAGI, per germline.

This clonotype was counted a few times. The chain combines TRBV6-5 with TRBJ1-2; D is possibly TRBD1 (5 bases). V lost 3 bases and J lost 3, with 8 bases in between. From germline, CDR1 is MNHEY and CDR2 SVGAGI. The CDR3 spans 13 residues. The chain's CDR3 is CASSYGDDYGYTF. The CDR3 DNA sequence: TGTGCCAGCAGTTATGGGGACGACTATGGCTACACCTTC.

DNA of the CDR3: TGCGCCAGCAGCCTAGAGGCTAGGGGACCAGAGTTCGAGACCCAGTACTTC. This translates into CASSLEARGPEFETQYF. V is TRBV4-1 and J is TRBJ2-5, with D perhaps matching TRBD1 or TRBD2 (5 bases each). Trimming stripped 4 bases from V and 5 bases from J, with 23 bases between. Looked up from germline, CDR1 is MGHRA and CDR2 is YSYEKL. This CDR3 has 17 amino acids.

A word on this clonotype: One junction end does not reproduce the germline sequence, and a read error may be involved. V is TRBV29-1 and J is TRBJ1-2; D perhaps matches TRBD1 (6 bases). This CDR3 comprises 12 residues. Germline CDR1 reads SQVTM; CDR2 reads ANQGSEA. CDR3 loop: CSFEGGGHGYTF. In nucleotides, the CDR3 is TGCAGCTTTGAAGGAGGGGGACACGGCTACACCTTC.

The chain recombines TRBV20-1 with TRBJ1-3; 7 bases are shared with TRBD1. The germline V gene has CDR1 DFQATT and CDR2 SNEGSKA (reference sequence). Trimming at V came to 5 bases and at J to 2 bases, leaving 6 bases not matched to a gene. The CDR3 has 14 amino acids. CDR3 protein: CSAPVGGTGNTIYF. As DNA, the CDR3 is TGCAGTGCTCCCGTAGGGGGCACTGGAAACACCATATATTTT.

The chain uses TRBV4-3 and TRBJ2-1; 12 bases are a match to TRBD2. The V gene's germline CDR1 is LGHNA and CDR2 YSLEER. This CDR3 contains 15 residues. Trimming cost V 2 bases and J 6 bases; bases outside gene matches: 2. CDR3 amino acids: CASSQWTSGVNEQFF. In DNA form, the CDR3 reads TGCGCCAGCAGCCAATGGACTAGCGGGGTCAATGAGCAGTTCTTC.

The rearrangement uses TRBV4-2 and TRBJ1-6, with 7 bases identical to TRBD1. J was trimmed by 6 bases and V by 0 bases; bases with no gene match: 2. The CDR3 spans 15 residues. Germline V CDR1 and CDR2: LGHNA, YNFKEQ. CDR3 nucleotide sequence: TGTGCCAGCAGCCAAGAACAGGGGAGTAATTCACCCCTCCACTTT. It specifies CASSQEQGSNSPLHF.

This sequence joins TRBV6-1 and TRBJ2-6; D gene uncertain. Germline V gives CDR1 MNHNS, CDR2 SASEGT. Between the trimmed V and J ends, which lost 6 bases and 0 bases, there was a span of 9 bases. The CDR3 consists of 15 residues. The CDR3 DNA sequence: TGTGCCAGCAGGATACAAACCTCTGGGGCCAACGTCCTGACTTTC. Amino acid sequence: CASRIQTSGANVLTF.

The count of this clonotype is one. V gene TRBV4-2 combines with J gene TRBJ1-5; D unclear. Germline V CDR1 and CDR2: LGHNA, YNFKEQ. The CDR3 has 14 amino acids. With 3 bases removed from V and 3 bases from J, the gap between germline ends came to 9 bases. CDR3 loop: CASSQEVVNQPQHF. In DNA, the CDR3 is TGTGCCAGCAGCCAGGAGGTGGTCAATCAGCCCCAGCATTTT.

The gene calls are TRBV4-3 and TRBJ2-3; 9 nucleotides align to TRBD2. J lost 0 bases, V lost 1 base, and 5 bases had no gene match. The CDR3 is 17 residues long. Germline assignment: CDR1 LGHNA and CDR2 YSLEER. The CDR3 bases are TGCGCCAGCAGCCAAGGAAGCGGGGGGACAAGCACAGATACGCAGTATTTT. Protein sequence: CASSQGSGGTSTDTQYF.

In this sample, this clonotype turned up many times. J is TRBJ2-7 and V is TRBV28; unclear D gene. Germline assignment: CDR1 MDHEN and CDR2 SYDVKM. This CDR3 region has 14 residues. V gave up 6 bases and J gave up 3 bases, with 15 bases separating them. The CDR3 spells CASRGTTVFYEQYF. CDR3 nucleotide sequence: TGTGCCAGCAGGGGAACCACAGTTTTCTACGAGCAGTACTTC.

The J gene is TRBJ2-4, the V gene TRBV4-3, with 9 nucleotides matching TRBD1. Near its end, the DNA agrees better with TRBJ2-7, so the J call may be wrong. The CDR3 sequence is 17 residues long. Germline V gives CDR1 LGHNA, CDR2 YSLEER. CDR3: CASSPVYSGTGYYEQYF. Written as DNA, the CDR3 is TGCGCCAGCAGCCCAGTTTACTCCGGGACAGGGTACTACGAGCAGTACTTC.